The next 21 T cell receptor beta chains were all read from a single sample in a study of Tregs in tolerant kidney transplant recipients. Related graft donors supplied nonmyeloablative bone marrow transplants, and mixed chimerism was transient. The method was immunoSEQ multiplex PCR; TCRdb's version includes in-frame clones alone and lacks a portion of them. Counted here are tens of thousands of clones, over 85% occurring once; the ten biggest clones make up under 2%. This material consisted of CD4+ T cells from blood (PBMCs), taken 12 months after the transplant. These TCRs come from a human patient who received a combined kidney and bone marrow transplant. Some T cells could come from the graft donor.

This chain's CDR3 is CASGFHPPLAGGHNEQFF. The CDR3 bases are TGTGCTAGTGGTTTCCACCCGCCTTTGGCGGGAGGGCACAATGAGCAGTTCTTC. V usage is TRBV12-5 and J usage is TRBJ2-1, with 9 nucleotides matching TRBD2. The CDR3 spans 18 residues. Germline V lookup: CDR1 LGHNT, CDR2 FRNRAP. The J segment lost 5 bases and the V segment lost 3 bases, leaving 14 bases of the junction unmatched.

CDR3 bases: TGTGCCAGCTCACCATGGGTCGGGACAGGGGCCTACGAGCAGTACTTC. Translating it yields CASSPWVGTGAYEQYF. The chain combines TRBV18 with TRBJ2-7, with 10 bases aligning to TRBD1. V was clipped by 2 bases and J by 2 bases; unmatched bases: 6. This CDR3 spans 16 amino acids. Germline V gene data show CDR1 as KGHSH and CDR2 as LQKENI.

J is TRBJ1-1 and V is TRBV4-3, with TRBD1 matching over 7 bases. CDR3 length: 20 amino acids. V gave up 0 bases and J gave up 5 bases; unmatched junction bases: 21. CDR1 and CDR2 from the germline V gene are LGHNA and YSLEER. The CDR3 nucleotides are TGCGCCAGCAGCCAAGATCCCCGACCAGACAGGGCGAGGTTTGTGACTGAAGCTTTCTTT. Translated: CASSQDPRPDRARFVTEAFF.

The chain carries TRBV11-3 and TRBJ2-1; tentative D call: TRBD1 (5 bases). This CDR3 region has 13 residues. Looked up from germline, CDR1 is SGHNT and CDR2 is YENEEA. V was pared by 6 bases and J by 7 bases, with 13 bases between. This CDR3 reads CASSLGVLNEQFF. Here the CDR3 DNA reads TGTGCCAGCAGTCTAGGGGTGTTAAATGAGCAGTTCTTC.

V gene TRBV29-1 combines with J gene TRBJ2-5; 13 bases agree with TRBD2. CDR1 SQVTM and CDR2 ANQGSEA come from the germline V gene. Trimming removed 6 bases from V and 4 bases from J; junction bases left unmatched: 5. The CDR3 consists of 14 residues. CDR3 nucleotide sequence: TGCAGCGTGGGGACTAGCGGGAAGTCAGAGACCCAGTACTTC. Protein sequence: CSVGTSGKSETQYF.

The CDR3 DNA follows: TGTGCCAGCAGCCAACCCTTAACAGGGGGTTACACTGAAGCTTTCTTT. Its translation: CASSQPLTGGYTEAFF. The J gene is TRBJ1-1, the V gene TRBV4-2; 8 nucleotides agree with TRBD1. CDR1 and CDR2 (germline): LGHNA, YNFKEQ. This CDR3 contains 16 residues. The ends lost 2 bases at V and 3 bases at J; junction bases unmatched: 8.

The chain employs TRBV11-2 and TRBJ2-7, with TRBD2 identical over 13 bases. Germline CDR1 SGHAT, CDR2 FQNNGV. V lost 4 bases, J lost 4 bases, and 4 bases stayed unmatched. The CDR3 runs to 15 residues. The DNA of the CDR3 is TGTGCCAGCAGCTGGGGACTAGCGGGATGGTACGAGCAGTACTTC. It translates to CASSWGLAGWYEQYF. Drawing the rest from reference TRBV11-2 and TRBJ2-7, the complete variable domain is EAGVAQSPRYKIIEKRQSVAFWCNPISGHATLYWYQQILGQGPKLLIQFQNNGVVDDSQLPKDRFSAERLKGVDSTLKIQPAKLEDSAVYLCASSWGLAGWYEQYFGPGTRLTVT.

This clone was observed once. The V gene is TRBV19, the J gene TRBJ1-2; D is unclear. V was pared by 2 bases and J by 0 bases, with 13 bases between. CDR3 size: 16 residues. Per the germline V gene, CDR1 is LNHDA and CDR2 is SQIVND (reference sequence). The CDR3 sequence: CASSILEGEPNYGYTF. The CDR3 DNA follows: TGTGCCAGTAGTATATTGGAGGGTGAGCCTAACTATGGCTACACCTTC.

The rearrangement links TRBV11-2 to TRBJ2-7; D is undetermined. Trimming removed 0 bases at V and 2 bases at J, with 11 bases between. The CDR3 covers 15 residues. CDR1 and CDR2 (germline): SGHAT, FQNNGV. The CDR3 coding sequence is TGTGCCAGCAGCTTAGATCCGGTAGAGACCTACGAGCAGTACTTC. This sequence encodes CASSLDPVETYEQYF.

The chain employs TRBV5-8 and TRBJ1-2; a weak D match, TRBD1 (5 bases). Per germline, CDR1 SGHTS and CDR2 YDEGEE. V gave up 4 bases and J gave up 5 bases, with 9 bases separating them. The CDR3 length is 12 residues. CDR3 amino acids: CASSRGWYGYTF. CDR3 nucleotide sequence: TGTGCCAGCAGCCGGGGGTGGTATGGCTACACCTTC.

The gene calls are TRBV4-2 and TRBJ2-7; 7 bases are a match to TRBD2. The J segment lost 0 bases and the V segment lost 1 base, leaving 9 bases of the junction unmatched. The V gene's germline CDR1 is LGHNA and CDR2 YNFKEQ. This CDR3 is 17 amino acids long. The CDR3: CASSQGVVAGYSYEQYF. The DNA of the CDR3 is TGTGCCAGCAGCCAAGGGGTGGTAGCGGGCTACTCCTACGAGCAGTACTTC.

The rearrangement uses TRBV19 and TRBJ2-3; 11 bases are shared with TRBD2. Trimming at V came to 2 bases and at J to 5 bases, leaving 12 bases not matched to a gene. There are 18 residues in the CDR3. The germline V gene encodes CDR1 LNHDA and CDR2 SQIVND (reference sequence). The CDR3 reads CASSITPKTSGAGDTQYF. CDR3 nucleotides: TGTGCCAGTAGTATAACCCCCAAGACTAGCGGGGCGGGAGATACGCAGTATTTT.

This chain joins TRBV5-1 and TRBJ2-5, with D possibly TRBD2 on 5 matching bases. The CDR3 extends over 17 amino acids. Germline lookup yields CDR1 SGHRS and CDR2 YFSETQ. Trimming left V 2 bases short and J 5 bases short, with 22 bases between. Written as DNA, the CDR3 is TGCGCCAGCAGCTTAGCCCAATGGGTGGGAGCTTGGGAGACCCAGTACTTC. It is translated as CASSLAQWVGAWETQYF.

This sequence joins TRBV5-4 and TRBJ2-7; maybe TRBD1 (6 bases). Germline CDR1 SGHNT, CDR2 YYREEE (reference sequence). The CDR3 covers 12 residues. V was shortened by 4 bases and J by 9 bases, with 14 bases between the two germline ends. CDR3 sequence reads: CASSHSTGMQYF. The CDR3 DNA is TGTGCCAGCAGCCACAGTACAGGGATGCAGTACTTC.

In this sample, this clone turned up a few times. The chain combines TRBV7-3 with TRBJ1-1; D might be TRBD1 (6 bases). V was trimmed by 6 bases and J by 2 bases, leaving 13 bases between them. The CDR3 runs 14 residues. Per germline, CDR1 SGHTA and CDR2 FQGTGA. For the CDR3, the DNA is TGTGCCAGCAGTCTGAACAGGGTTAACACTGAAGCTTTCTTT. Translating gives CASSLNRVNTEAFF.

The V and J genes are TRBV5-1 and TRBJ2-6; weak D call: TRBD1 (6 bases). V lost 0 bases and J 3 bases, leaving 10 bases between the germline ends. The CDR3 has 16 amino acids. Looked up from germline, CDR1 is SGHRS and CDR2 is YFSETQ. The CDR3 region has the DNA TGCGCCAGCAGCTTGGCTGGACAGCATGGGGCCAACGTCCTGACTTTC. It yields the protein CASSLAGQHGANVLTF.

The genes are TRBV9 and TRBJ2-1, with TRBD1 identical over 8 bases. Per germline, CDR1 SGDLS and CDR2 YYNGEE. The CDR3 is 16 residues long. V shed 7 bases and J 2 bases; nucleotides not matched to a gene: 11. The CDR3 spells CASQFPDRDPYNEQFF. In DNA form, the CDR3 reads TGTGCCAGCCAGTTTCCGGACAGGGACCCCTACAATGAGCAGTTCTTC.

This clone was found once. This chain connects TRBV5-6 to TRBJ2-2, with a possible D match to TRBD2 (7 bases). V was shortened by 2 bases and J by 4 bases, with 15 bases between the two germline ends. The V gene's germline CDR1 is SGHDT and CDR2 YYEEEE. This CDR3 spans 16 amino acids. The CDR3 loop is CASSFGGQGGTGELFF. Here the CDR3 DNA reads TGTGCCAGCAGCTTCGGGGGGCAGGGTGGCACCGGGGAGCTGTTTTTT.

The chain has TRBV7-8 and TRBJ2-1; 7 bases line up with TRBD2. Germline CDR1 reads SGHVS; CDR2 reads FQNEAQ. V lost 3 bases to trimming and J lost 2 bases; unmatched junction nucleotides: 7. The length of the CDR3 is 16 residues. CDR3 sequence (DNA): TGTGCCAGCAGCTTTGGGGCGGGAGTTGCCTACAATGAGCAGTTCTTC. Translation gives CASSFGAGVAYNEQFF.

The chain links TRBV7-2 to TRBJ1-2; 7 bases are a match to TRBD1. This CDR3 region has 14 residues. J lost 5 bases, V lost 6 bases, and 9 bases had no gene match. Germline V gives CDR1 SGHTA, CDR2 FQGNSA. This chain's CDR3 is CASSYQGGLYGYTF. The CDR3 bases are TGTGCCAGCAGTTACCAGGGGGGCCTATATGGCTACACCTTC.

V usage is TRBV11-2 and J usage is TRBJ2-7; TRBD1 aligns across 9 bases. Germline CDR1 reads SGHAT; CDR2 reads FQNNGV. V lost 2 bases, J lost 3 bases, and 14 bases stayed unmatched. The CDR3 extends over 18 amino acids. CDR3 sequence reads: CASSLKLFGQGLLYEQYF. CDR3 nucleotides: TGTGCCAGCAGCTTAAAACTATTCGGACAGGGGCTCCTCTACGAGCAGTACTTC.